Following are 10 T cell receptor beta chains from one sample sequenced in a study of identical twins. TCRdb processed the 5' RACE reads anew with MiXCR; each CDR3 protein has one entry. The data hold fewer than 250,000 distinct CDR3 sequences, with roughly a tenth observed a single time. The sample was memory (CD45RO+) T cells sorted from blood. Every receptor here comes from a woman between 18 and 30 years old in good health.

This clonotype was detected a few times. The CDR3 region has the DNA TGCAGTGCTAGACAGGCAGGGATGGAGATTTATAATTCACCCCTCCACTTT. This encodes CSARQAGMEIYNSPLHF. The chain employs TRBV20-1 and TRBJ1-6; D may be TRBD1 (5 bases). Trimming left V 2 bases short and J 4 bases short, with 18 bases between. Per germline, CDR1 DFQATT and CDR2 SNEGSKA (reference sequence). The CDR3 runs 17 residues.

This clonotype has a count of ten or more. The chain recombines TRBV5-1 with TRBJ2-3; no reliable D call. The V gene's germline CDR1 is SGHRS and CDR2 YFSETQ. The CDR3 totals 15 residues. V lost 7 bases and J lost 0, with 15 bases in between. The CDR3 loop is CASSAAETSTDTQYF. Written as DNA, the CDR3 is TGCGCCAGCTCCGCGGCAGAGACGAGCACAGATACGCAGTATTTT.

This clonotype was observed a handful of times. The rearrangement links TRBV9 to TRBJ2-3, with 13 bases identical to TRBD2. The CDR3 length is 17 residues. Germline V gene sequence: CDR1 SGDLS, CDR2 YYNGEE. Trimming took 1 base from V and 4 from J; bases not matched to a gene: 6. The CDR3 nucleotides are TGTGCCAGCAGCGTAATCACTAGCGGGGGGGGCGCAGATACGCAGTATTTT. Its translation is CASSVITSGGGADTQYF.

This clonotype was counted between two and nine times. This sequence joins TRBV2 and TRBJ1-2; possible D gene TRBD1, 5 bases. The germline gives CDR1 SNHLY, CDR2 FYNNEI. The CDR3 sequence is 14 residues long. V was shortened by 6 bases and J by 8 bases, with 19 bases between the two germline ends. The CDR3 spells CASRMGPAEGGYTF. In DNA, the CDR3 is TGTGCCAGCAGAATGGGACCGGCTGAGGGAGGCTACACCTTC.

The chain links TRBV10-3 to TRBJ2-1; the D is unclear. This CDR3 region has 14 residues. V was cut by 4 bases and J by 8 bases, with 15 bases left in between. Germline-derived CDR1 and CDR2 are ENHRY and SYGVKD. In DNA, the CDR3 is TGTGCCATCAGTGCAGTAGGGCGTGGCGATGAGCAGTTCTTC. The encoded protein is CAISAVGRGDEQFF.

A few counts support this clonotype. This chain uses TRBV2 with TRBJ2-7, with D tentatively TRBD1 (6 bases). Germline CDR1 is SNHLY and CDR2 is FYNNEI. The CDR3 loop spans 12 amino acids. V was pared by 6 bases and J by 3 bases, with 9 bases between. CDR3 sequence: CASREDSYEQYF. In DNA form, the CDR3 reads TGTGCCAGCAGGGAGGACAGCTACGAGCAGTACTTC.

This clonotype was seen more than once but under ten times. This sequence joins TRBV27 and TRBJ2-3; D is undetermined. V shed 5 bases and J shed 0 bases, with 9 bases lying between them. Germline CDR1 reads MNHEY; CDR2 reads SMNVEV (reference sequence). The CDR3 sequence is 14 residues long. Here the CDR3 DNA reads TGTGCCAGCAGTCCCTTAACAAGCACAGATACGCAGTATTTT. It specifies CASSPLTSTDTQYF.

This clonotype has just a few counts. The CDR3, as DNA: TGTGCCACCTCCTCTGCGGGGGCCCGCTACGAGCAGTACTTC. The encoded protein is CATSSAGARYEQYF. The gene calls are TRBV6-2 or TRBV6-3 and TRBJ2-7; weak D call: TRBD2 (7 bases). CDR3 size: 14 residues. V dropped 10 bases and J dropped 3 bases, with 19 bases sitting between them. Germline loops: CDR1 MNHEY, CDR2 SVGEGT.

This chain joins TRBV7-2 and TRBJ1-6; D gene ambiguous. CDR3 length equals 16 residues. CDR1 SGHTA and CDR2 FQGNSA come from the germline V gene. Trimming stripped 2 bases from V and 1 base from J, with 9 bases between. CDR3 sequence: CASSLRRVSYNSPLHF. The DNA of the CDR3 is TGTGCCAGCAGCTTACGGAGGGTTTCCTATAATTCACCCCTCCACTTT.

V usage is TRBV20-1 and J usage is TRBJ2-5; D is possibly TRBD1 or TRBD2 (6 bases each). Per the germline V gene, CDR1 is DFQATT and CDR2 is SNEGSKA (reference sequence). V was cut by 6 bases and J by 5 bases, with 13 bases left in between. This CDR3 is built from 12 residues. The CDR3 loop is CSAGGFRETQYF. The CDR3 DNA is TGCAGTGCAGGGGGGTTTCGCGAGACCCAGTACTTC.